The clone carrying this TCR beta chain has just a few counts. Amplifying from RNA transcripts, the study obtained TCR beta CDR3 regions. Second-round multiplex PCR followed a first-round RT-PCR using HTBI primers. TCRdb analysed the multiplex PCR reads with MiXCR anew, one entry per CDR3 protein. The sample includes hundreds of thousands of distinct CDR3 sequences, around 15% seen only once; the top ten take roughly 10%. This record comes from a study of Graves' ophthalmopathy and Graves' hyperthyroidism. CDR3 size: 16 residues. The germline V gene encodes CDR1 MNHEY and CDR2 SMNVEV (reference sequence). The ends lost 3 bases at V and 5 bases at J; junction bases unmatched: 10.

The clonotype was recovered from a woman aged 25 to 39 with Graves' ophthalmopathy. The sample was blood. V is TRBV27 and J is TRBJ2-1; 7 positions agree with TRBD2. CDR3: CASSFIGEGKHNEQFF. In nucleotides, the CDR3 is TGTGCCAGCAGTTTCATAGGGGAGGGCAAGCACAATGAGCAGTTCTTC.